Listed below are T cell receptor beta chains from one sample, sequenced in a study of cytomegalovirus exposure and HLA in healthy donors. Profiled with immunoSEQ multiplex PCR; TCRdb holds only in-frame clones, not every one. The sample includes around 100,000 clones. Input material: PBMCs. These receptors all come from a man in his forties in good health and CMV-seronegative. CDR3s include the opening cysteine and the closing phenylalanine or tryptophan. A D gene is named only where the DNA matches it firmly.

TRBJ2-3	.	TRBV2	CASKEGGTDTQYF	TGTGCCAGCAAAGAAGGAGGCACAGATACGCAGTATTTT
TRBJ1-2	.	TRBV9	CASTVSRGDYGYTF	TGTGCCAGCACCGTAAGTCGGGGAGACTATGGCTACACCTTC
TRBJ2-5	TRBD2	TRBV4-1	CASSHPGGKYQETQYF	TGCGCCAGCAGCCACCCGGGGGGAAAGTACCAAGAGACCCAGTACTTC
TRBJ2-5	TRBD1	TRBV28	CASSRAGQVQETQYF	TGTGCCAGCAGCCGGGCGGGACAGGTGCAAGAGACCCAGTACTTC
TRBJ1-1	.	TRBV4-3	CASSQDQWSVGAFF	TGCGCCAGCAGCCAAGATCAGTGGAGCGTAGGAGCTTTCTTT
TRBJ2-1	TRBD2	TRBV2	CASSTPGTSLNEQFF	TGTGCCAGCAGTACCCCAGGGACTAGTTTGAATGAGCAGTTCTTC
TRBJ2-5	.	TRBV7-2	CASSSQTGQTQYF	TGTGCCAGCAGCTCTCAGACAGGACAGACCCAGTACTTC
TRBJ2-5	.	TRBV18	CASNTGKSGETQYF	TGTGCCAGCAACACGGGGAAGTCTGGGGAGACCCAGTACTTC
TRBJ1-2	TRBD1	TRBV19	CASSMGQGTHGYTF	TGTGCCAGTAGTATGGGACAGGGGACGCATGGCTACACCTTC
TRBJ2-7	.	TRBV6-5	CASSYSTGNPYEQYF	TGTGCCAGCAGTTACTCGACTGGTAACCCCTACGAGCAGTACTTC
TRBJ1-2	.	TRBV7-2	CASSPYFGLDYTF	TGTGCCAGCAGCCCATACTTTGGTCTCGACTACACCTTC
TRBJ2-1	.	TRBV19	CASSTLARNEQFF	TGTGCCAGTAGTACTCTAGCGCGCAATGAGCAGTTCTTC
TRBJ1-2	.	TRBV11-2	CASSLVAGINYGYTF	TGTGCCAGCAGCTTAGTGGCAGGGATTAACTATGGCTACACCTTC
TRBJ2-7	TRBD1	TRBV28	CASSFIGQGAKNEQYF	TGTGCCAGCAGTTTTATTGGGCAGGGGGCAAAGAACGAGCAGTACTTC
TRBJ1-1	TRBD1	TRBV5-1	CASSLAPPGQLNTEAFF	TGCGCCAGCAGCTTGGCACCACCGGGACAGCTGAACACTGAAGCTTTCTTT
TRBJ1-5	TRBD1	TRBV4-1	CASSQAQTGGGNQPQHF	TGCGCCAGCAGCCAAGCTCAAACAGGGGGCGGCAATCAGCCCCAGCATTTT
TRBJ1-2	.	TRBV4-3	CASSQDRGPYGYTF	TGCGCCAGCAGCCAAGACAGGGGACCCTATGGCTACACCTTC
TRBJ2-7	.	TRBV18	CASSPEELEQYF	TGTGCCAGCTCACCAGAGGAACTCGAGCAGTACTTC
TRBJ1-4	.	TRBV5-1	CASREGAGGEKLFF	TGCGCCAGCAGAGAAGGGGCGGGAGGGGAAAAACTGTTTTTT
TRBJ2-7	TRBD1	TRBV11-3	CASSRGQGRQYF	TGTGCCAGCAGCCGAGGACAGGGCAGGCAGTACTTC
TRBJ2-1	TRBD1	TRBV7-2	CASSLVGTASYNEQFF	TGTGCCAGCAGCTTAGTCGGGACAGCCTCCTACAATGAGCAGTTCTTC
TRBJ2-5	TRBD1	TRBV27	CASSLTRDRRETQYF	TGTGCCAGCAGTTTAACCCGGGACAGGAGGGAGACCCAGTACTTC